This T cell receptor (beta chain) was profiled in a study of T cells after yellow fever vaccination. TCR cDNA was made by 5'RACE template switching, adding a universal primer site and UMIs. A single record per CDR3 protein comes from TCRdb applying MiXCR to the 5' RACE reads. The table lists around 300,000 distinct CDR3 sequences, roughly 4.3% of them singletons. Germline assignment: CDR1 SGHRS and CDR2 YFSETQ. The junction had 6 bases not matched to a gene; V was cut back by 4 bases and J by 1 base. The CDR3 extends over 16 amino acids. This clonotype showed up many times. No antigen is known for it. Findings and caveats of the study: A faster peak, day 5 versus 15, was reached by the weaker secondary response.

The gene calls are TRBV5-1 and TRBJ2-1, with 9 bases identical to TRBD2. Specimen: PBMCs, collected 5 days after the yellow fever booster vaccination. The TCR was taken from a man between 18 and 35 years old who received the YFV17D yellow fever vaccine. CDR3 loop: CASSPGSGGSYNEQFF. The CDR3 nucleotides are TGCGCCAGCAGCCCGGGTAGCGGGGGATCCTACAATGAGCAGTTCTTC. Full variable domain (outside the CDR3, taken from reference TRBV5-1 and TRBJ2-1): KAGVTQTPRYLIKTRGQQVTLSCSPISGHRSVSWYQQTPGQGLQFLFEYFSETQRNKGNFPGRFSGRQFSNSRSEMNVSTLELGDSALYLCASSPGSGGSYNEQFFGPGTRLTVL.